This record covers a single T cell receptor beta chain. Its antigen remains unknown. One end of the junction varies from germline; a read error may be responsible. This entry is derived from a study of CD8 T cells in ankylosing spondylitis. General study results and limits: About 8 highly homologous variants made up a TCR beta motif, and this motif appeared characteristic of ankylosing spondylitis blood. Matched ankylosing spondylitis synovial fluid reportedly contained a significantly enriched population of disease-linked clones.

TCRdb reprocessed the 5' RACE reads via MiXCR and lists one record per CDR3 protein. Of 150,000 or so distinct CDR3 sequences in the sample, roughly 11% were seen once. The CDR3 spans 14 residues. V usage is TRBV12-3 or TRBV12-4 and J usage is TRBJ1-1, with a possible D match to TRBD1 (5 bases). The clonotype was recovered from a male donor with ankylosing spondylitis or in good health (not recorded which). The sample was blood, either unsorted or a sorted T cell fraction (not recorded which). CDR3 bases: TGTGTCAGCAGTTTGAGGGGATTGAACACTGAAGCTTTCTTT. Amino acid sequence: CVSSLRGLNTEAFF.